A selection of T cell receptor beta chains follows, all from one sample in a study of T cell responses to AZD1222 COVID-19 vaccine. Profiled with immunoSEQ multiplex PCR; TCRdb holds only in-frame clones, not every one. The data contain about 140,000 clones, approximately 91% of them singletons. The starting material was peripheral blood, obtained on day 0 of AZD1222 vaccination. The origin of the receptors is an adult in good health. The CDR3 runs from the conserved cysteine through the conserved F or W. A D gene is named only where the DNA matches it firmly. Size values are once, few and many counts, or a class for expanded clones, and some rows have none.

j_call: TRBJ1-5
clone_size: NA
d_call: NA
v_call: TRBV19
cdr3_length: 17
cdr3_aa: CASSMVSGGYSNQPQHF
cdr3_nt: TGTGCCAGTAGTATGGTGTCGGGGGGATATAGCAATCAGCCCCAGCATTTT

j_call: TRBJ2-1
clone_size: NA
d_call: NA
v_call: TRBV6-5
cdr3_length: 15
cdr3_aa: CASSQIQYGYNEQFF
cdr3_nt: TGTGCCAGCAGTCAGATTCAATACGGGTACAATGAGCAGTTCTTC

j_call: TRBJ2-7
clone_size: NA
d_call: TRBD1
v_call: TRBV19
cdr3_length: 13
cdr3_aa: CASEGQVGSEQYF
cdr3_nt: TGTGCCAGTGAAGGACAGGTTGGGTCCGAGCAGTACTTC

j_call: TRBJ1-4
clone_size: NA
d_call: NA
v_call: TRBV10-1
cdr3_length: 16
cdr3_aa: CASSESTGVGGEKLFF
cdr3_nt: TGCGCCAGCAGTGAGTCGACGGGGGTTGGTGGAGAAAAACTGTTTTTT

j_call: TRBJ1-5
clone_size: once
d_call: NA
v_call: TRBV5-8
cdr3_length: 13
cdr3_aa: CASSLVGNQPQHF
cdr3_nt: TGTGCCAGCAGCTTGGTGGGCAATCAGCCCCAGCATTTT

j_call: TRBJ1-5
clone_size: NA
d_call: NA
v_call: TRBV5-8
cdr3_length: 15
cdr3_aa: CASSLDGNSNQPQHF
cdr3_nt: TGTGCCAGCAGCCTAGACGGTAATAGCAATCAGCCCCAGCATTTT

j_call: TRBJ1-2
clone_size: NA
d_call: TRBD1
v_call: TRBV3-1/TRBV3-2
cdr3_length: 17
cdr3_aa: CASSQGTRTGSNYGYTF
cdr3_nt: TGTGCCAGCAGCCAAGGAACCCGGACAGGTTCTAACTATGGCTACACCTTC

j_call: TRBJ2-3
clone_size: NA
d_call: NA
v_call: TRBV25-1
cdr3_length: 14
cdr3_aa: CASSEFGSTDTQYF
cdr3_nt: TGTGCCAGCAGTGAATTCGGGAGTACAGATACGCAGTATTTT

j_call: TRBJ1-2
clone_size: NA
d_call: NA
v_call: TRBV6-5
cdr3_length: 15
cdr3_aa: CASSYRAGSSVGYTF
cdr3_nt: TGTGCCAGCAGTTACAGGGCGGGAAGTTCGGTTGGGTACACCTTC

j_call: TRBJ1-3
clone_size: NA
d_call: NA
v_call: TRBV4-1
cdr3_length: 13
cdr3_aa: CASSQDLPDTIYF
cdr3_nt: TGCGCCAGCAGCCAAGATCTTCCGGACACCATATATTTT

j_call: TRBJ1-1
clone_size: NA
d_call: TRBD1
v_call: TRBV12-3/TRBV12-4
cdr3_length: 13
cdr3_aa: CASTWTGVTEAFF
cdr3_nt: TGTGCCAGCACTTGGACAGGGGTGACTGAAGCTTTCTTT

j_call: TRBJ1-1
clone_size: NA
d_call: NA
v_call: TRBV28
cdr3_length: 17
cdr3_aa: CASSFSITGQLTTEAFF
cdr3_nt: TGTGCCAGCAGTTTCTCTATTACCGGACAGCTCACCACTGAAGCTTTCTTT

j_call: TRBJ1-2
clone_size: NA
d_call: TRBD1
v_call: TRBV5-1
cdr3_length: 16
cdr3_aa: CASAPVGTGGNYGYTF
cdr3_nt: TGCGCCAGCGCTCCGGTCGGGACAGGGGGCAACTATGGCTACACCTTC

j_call: TRBJ2-1
clone_size: NA
d_call: NA
v_call: TRBV7-9
cdr3_length: 14
cdr3_aa: CASSLVGSGHEQFF
cdr3_nt: TGTGCCAGCAGCCTAGTGGGGAGTGGCCATGAGCAGTTCTTC

j_call: TRBJ1-2
clone_size: NA
d_call: TRBD1
v_call: TRBV3-1/TRBV3-2
cdr3_length: 15
cdr3_aa: CASSQAGTGVYGYTF
cdr3_nt: TGTGCCAGCAGCCAAGCAGGGACAGGGGTCTATGGCTACACCTTC

j_call: TRBJ1-1
clone_size: NA
d_call: TRBD1
v_call: TRBV27
cdr3_length: 14
cdr3_aa: CASSATGLNTEAFF
cdr3_nt: TGTGCCAGCAGTGCGACAGGGTTGAACACTGAAGCTTTCTTT

j_call: TRBJ2-2
clone_size: NA
d_call: NA
v_call: TRBV5-1
cdr3_length: 14
cdr3_aa: CASSHPPGTGELFF
cdr3_nt: TGCGCCAGCAGCCATCCGCCGGGCACCGGGGAGCTGTTTTTT

j_call: TRBJ1-1
clone_size: NA
d_call: NA
v_call: TRBV9
cdr3_length: 12
cdr3_aa: CASSGREGVAFF
cdr3_nt: TGTGCCAGCAGCGGTAGGGAAGGGGTTGCTTTCTTT

j_call: TRBJ1-4
clone_size: NA
d_call: TRBD1
v_call: TRBV5-1
cdr3_length: 15
cdr3_aa: CASSLEGQGNEKLFF
cdr3_nt: TGCGCCAGCAGCTTGGAGGGACAGGGGAATGAAAAACTGTTTTTT

j_call: TRBJ2-7
clone_size: once
d_call: TRBD2
v_call: TRBV29-1
cdr3_length: 13
cdr3_aa: CSVRGGGDYEQYF
cdr3_nt: TGCAGCGTCCGTGGGGGAGGGGACTACGAGCAGTACTTC

j_call: TRBJ1-1
clone_size: few
d_call: TRBD1
v_call: TRBV12-3/TRBV12-4
cdr3_length: 12
cdr3_aa: CASSSWTGGAFF
cdr3_nt: TGTGCCAGCAGTTCCTGGACAGGGGGAGCTTTCTTT

j_call: TRBJ2-5
clone_size: NA
d_call: NA
v_call: TRBV15
cdr3_length: 13
cdr3_aa: CATSVDNLRTQYF
cdr3_nt: TGTGCCACCAGCGTGGACAACCTAAGGACCCAGTACTTC

j_call: TRBJ2-3
clone_size: NA
d_call: NA
v_call: TRBV6-1
cdr3_length: 15
cdr3_aa: CASSEEDGGTDTQYF
cdr3_nt: TGTGCCAGCAGTGAAGAGGACGGGGGCACAGATACGCAGTATTTT

j_call: TRBJ2-1
clone_size: NA
d_call: NA
v_call: TRBV19
cdr3_length: 15
cdr3_aa: CASRAAGASYNEQFF
cdr3_nt: TGTGCCAGTAGGGCGGCCGGGGCCTCCTACAATGAGCAGTTCTTC

j_call: TRBJ2-1
clone_size: NA
d_call: NA
v_call: TRBV3-1/TRBV3-2
cdr3_length: 11
cdr3_aa: CASRQRGEQFF
cdr3_nt: TGTGCCAGCAGGCAGCGAGGTGAGCAGTTCTTC

j_call: TRBJ1-6
clone_size: NA
d_call: TRBD1
v_call: TRBV5-8
cdr3_length: 17
cdr3_aa: CASSLTGTGSYNSPLHF
cdr3_nt: TGTGCCAGCAGCTTGACCGGGACAGGGTCCTATAATTCACCCCTCCACTTT

j_call: TRBJ2-1
clone_size: NA
d_call: TRBD2
v_call: TRBV7-9
cdr3_length: 16
cdr3_aa: CASSLPLGLAGDEQFF
cdr3_nt: TGTGCCAGCAGCTTACCCCTGGGACTAGCGGGAGATGAGCAGTTCTTC

j_call: TRBJ2-7
clone_size: NA
d_call: TRBD2
v_call: TRBV6-4
cdr3_length: 15
cdr3_aa: CASRQAPGGIDEQYF
cdr3_nt: TGTGCCAGCAGACAGGCACCGGGGGGTATCGACGAGCAGTACTTC

j_call: TRBJ2-7
clone_size: NA
d_call: NA
v_call: TRBV11-2
cdr3_length: 13
cdr3_aa: CASSQEGPYEQYF
cdr3_nt: TGTGCCAGCAGCCAGGAGGGACCCTACGAGCAGTACTTC

j_call: TRBJ1-5
clone_size: NA
d_call: TRBD1
v_call: TRBV27
cdr3_length: 15
cdr3_aa: CASSPTGDVGQPQHF
cdr3_nt: TGTGCCAGCAGTCCCACAGGGGATGTAGGTCAGCCCCAGCATTTT

j_call: TRBJ2-7
clone_size: NA
d_call: TRBD1
v_call: TRBV5-1
cdr3_length: 16
cdr3_aa: CASSLEGGFVAYEQYF
cdr3_nt: TGCGCCAGCAGCTTGGAAGGGGGCTTCGTGGCCTACGAGCAGTACTTC

j_call: TRBJ1-2
clone_size: NA
d_call: NA
v_call: TRBV7-8
cdr3_length: 13
cdr3_aa: CASSPQARWGYTF
cdr3_nt: TGTGCCAGCAGCCCCCAGGCCCGGTGGGGCTACACCTTC

j_call: TRBJ2-1
clone_size: NA
d_call: NA
v_call: TRBV7-8
cdr3_length: 15
cdr3_aa: CASSLASVGGREQFF
cdr3_nt: TGTGCCAGCAGCTTAGCTTCTGTTGGGGGGAGGGAGCAGTTCTTC

j_call: TRBJ1-1
clone_size: NA
d_call: NA
v_call: TRBV10-3
cdr3_length: 11
cdr3_aa: CAISEALEAFF
cdr3_nt: TGTGCCATCAGTGAGGCACTTGAAGCTTTCTTT

j_call: TRBJ1-6
clone_size: NA
d_call: TRBD1
v_call: TRBV2
cdr3_length: 14
cdr3_aa: CASTRTGGNSPLHF
cdr3_nt: TGTGCCAGCACCAGGACAGGAGGCAATTCACCCCTCCACTTT

j_call: TRBJ1-1
clone_size: NA
d_call: TRBD1
v_call: TRBV10-3
cdr3_length: 14
cdr3_aa: CAISFRDRDTEAFF
cdr3_nt: TGTGCCATCAGTTTCCGGGACAGAGACACTGAAGCTTTCTTT

j_call: TRBJ1-4
clone_size: NA
d_call: NA
v_call: TRBV28
cdr3_length: 16
cdr3_aa: CASSNVTSRGNEKLFF
cdr3_nt: TGTGCCAGCAGCAACGTTACCAGTAGGGGTAATGAAAAACTGTTTTTT

j_call: TRBJ1-2
clone_size: NA
d_call: TRBD1
v_call: TRBV5-6
cdr3_length: 18
cdr3_aa: CASSLDGTARRRGYGYTF
cdr3_nt: TGTGCCAGCAGCCTAGACGGGACAGCGAGACGGCGAGGATATGGCTACACCTTC

j_call: TRBJ2-5
clone_size: NA
d_call: TRBD1
v_call: TRBV3-1/TRBV3-2
cdr3_length: 15
cdr3_aa: CASSSPGQGKETQYF
cdr3_nt: TGTGCCAGCAGCAGCCCGGGACAGGGTAAAGAGACCCAGTACTTC

j_call: TRBJ1-5
clone_size: once
d_call: NA
v_call: TRBV28
cdr3_length: 15
cdr3_aa: CASSFPTVRRQPQHF
cdr3_nt: TGTGCCAGCAGTTTCCCTACTGTGAGGCGGCAGCCCCAGCATTTT

j_call: TRBJ2-3
clone_size: once
d_call: TRBD1
v_call: TRBV4-1
cdr3_length: 16
cdr3_aa: CASSQPGQGEGDTQYF
cdr3_nt: TGCGCCAGCAGCCAACCCGGACAGGGGGAAGGAGATACGCAGTATTTT